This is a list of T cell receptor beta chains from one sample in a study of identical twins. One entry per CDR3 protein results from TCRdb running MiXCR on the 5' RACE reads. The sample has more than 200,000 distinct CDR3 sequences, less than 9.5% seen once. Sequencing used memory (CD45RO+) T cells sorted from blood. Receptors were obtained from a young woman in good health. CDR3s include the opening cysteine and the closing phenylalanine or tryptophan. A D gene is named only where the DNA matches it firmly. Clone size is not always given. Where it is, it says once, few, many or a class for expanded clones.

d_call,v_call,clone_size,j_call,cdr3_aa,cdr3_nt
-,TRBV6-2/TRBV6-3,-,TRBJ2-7,CASSPRQVNSYEQYF,TGTGCCAGCAGCCCCCGACAGGTTAACTCCTACGAGCAGTACTTC
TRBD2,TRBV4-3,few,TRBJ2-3,CASSQVRPASGRSYTQYF,TGCGCCAGCAGCCAAGTTCGACCGGCTAGCGGGAGGTCATATACGCAGTATTTT
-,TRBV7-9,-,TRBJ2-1,CASSSTDRFNEQFF,TGTGCCAGCAGTTCGACCGACAGATTCAATGAGCAGTTCTTC
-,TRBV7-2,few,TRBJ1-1,CASSPHRGGTEAFF,TGTGCCAGCAGCCCCCATCGGGGGGGCACTGAAGCTTTCTTT
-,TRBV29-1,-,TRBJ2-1,CSYRRDLSYNEQFF,TGCAGCTACCGGCGGGATCTCTCCTACAATGAGCAGTTCTTC
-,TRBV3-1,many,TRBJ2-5,CASSLGGQKETQYF,TGTGCCAGCAGCCTAGGCGGACAGAAAGAGACCCAGTACTTC
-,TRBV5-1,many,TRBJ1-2,CASRTEANYGYTF,TGCGCCAGCAGGACGGAAGCTAACTATGGCTACACCTTC
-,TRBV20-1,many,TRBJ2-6,CSALSDSGANVLTF,TGCAGTGCTTTAAGTGACTCTGGGGCCAACGTCCTGACTTTC
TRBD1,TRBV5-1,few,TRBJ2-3,CASRRAGTGGTDTQYF,TGCGCCAGCAGAAGAGCCGGGACAGGGGGCACAGATACGCAGTATTTT
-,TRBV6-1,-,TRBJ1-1,CASSPSGAWTEAFF,TGTGCCAGCAGTCCGTCGGGCGCGTGGACTGAAGCTTTCTTT
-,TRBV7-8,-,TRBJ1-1,CASSPNQGTEAFF,TGTGCCAGCAGCCCTAACCAGGGTACTGAAGCTTTCTTT
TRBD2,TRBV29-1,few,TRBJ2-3,CSVRLAGGLDTQYF,TGCAGCGTTAGACTAGCGGGAGGTCTAGATACGCAGTATTTT
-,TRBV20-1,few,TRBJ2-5,CSARGGRQETQYF,TGCAGTGCTAGAGGTGGGCGGCAAGAGACCCAGTACTTC
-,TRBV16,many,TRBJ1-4,CASSQFVGGDRLDEKLFF,TGTGCCAGCAGCCAATTCGTAGGGGGGGATCGTCTCGATGAAAAACTGTTTTTT
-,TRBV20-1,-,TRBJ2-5,CSARGGRETQYF,TGCAGTGCTAGAGGGGGGCGGGAGACCCAGTACTTC
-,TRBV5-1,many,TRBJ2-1,CASSSDINYNEQFF,TGCGCCAGCAGCTCCGACATCAACTACAATGAGCAGTTCTTC
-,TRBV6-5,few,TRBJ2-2,CASSWRRTTNTGELFF,TGTGCCAGCAGTTGGCGACGGACCACGAACACCGGGGAGCTGTTTTTT
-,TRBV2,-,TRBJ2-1,CASRQRVVERKQFF,TGTGCCAGCCGCCAGCGTGTAGTTGAGCGTAAGCAGTTCTTC
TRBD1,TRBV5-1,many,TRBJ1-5,CASSFGQGQPQHF,TGCGCCAGCAGCTTCGGACAGGGGCAGCCCCAGCATTTT
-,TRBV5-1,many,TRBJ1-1,CASSPNVGATEAFF,TGCGCCAGCAGCCCCAATGTGGGGGCCACTGAAGCTTTCTTT
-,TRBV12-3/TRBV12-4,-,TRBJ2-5,CASSLGRDTRVKETQYF,TGTGCCAGCAGTTTAGGGCGCGATACCAGGGTGAAAGAGACCCAGTACTTC
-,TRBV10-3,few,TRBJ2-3,CAISEYSTDTQYF,TGTGCCATCAGTGAGTATAGCACAGATACGCAGTATTTT
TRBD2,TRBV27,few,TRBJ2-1,CASSPAGGPGNEQFF,TGTGCCAGCAGTCCAGCGGGAGGGCCGGGCAATGAGCAGTTCTTC
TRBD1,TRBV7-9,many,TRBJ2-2,CASSAGDRGMAGELFF,TGTGCCAGCAGCGCCGGGGACAGGGGGATGGCCGGGGAGCTGTTTTTT
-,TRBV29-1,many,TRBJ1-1,CSVSRGDTEAFF,TGCAGCGTTTCCCGGGGGGACACTGAAGCTTTCTTT
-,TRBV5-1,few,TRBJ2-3,CASSLRGSDTDTQYF,TGCGCCAGCAGCCTTAGGGGCAGCGACACAGATACGCAGTATTTT
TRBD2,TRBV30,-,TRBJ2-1,CACFASGYYNEQFF,TGTGCCTGCTTCGCTAGCGGCTATTACAATGAGCAGTTCTTC
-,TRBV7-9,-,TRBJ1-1,CASSVQGAPSDEAFF,TGTGCCAGCAGCGTTCAGGGAGCACCCTCCGATGAAGCTTTCTTT
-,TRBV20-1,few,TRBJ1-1,CSASSGTLNTEAFF,TGCAGTGCTAGTTCCGGGACTTTGAACACTGAAGCTTTCTTT
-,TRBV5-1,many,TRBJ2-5,CASSLERPVEETQYF,TGCGCCAGCAGCTTGGAGAGGCCGGTGGAAGAGACCCAGTACTTC
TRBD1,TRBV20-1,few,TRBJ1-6,CSAPGQGYNSPLHF,TGCAGTGCTCCGGGACAGGGATATAATTCACCCCTCCACTTT
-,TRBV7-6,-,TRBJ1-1,CASSLEEDTEAFF,TGTGCCAGCAGCTTAGAAGAAGACACTGAAGCTTTCTTT
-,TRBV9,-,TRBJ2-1,CASSLEGSSMDEQFF,TGTGCCAGCAGCCTAGAGGGGTCTAGCATGGATGAGCAGTTCTTC
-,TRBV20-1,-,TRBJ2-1,CSARTDNEQFF,TGCAGTGCCCGGACGGACAATGAGCAGTTCTTC
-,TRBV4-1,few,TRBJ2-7,CASSHSVEGTYEQYF,TGCGCCAGCAGCCATAGCGTCGAGGGGACCTACGAGCAGTACTTC
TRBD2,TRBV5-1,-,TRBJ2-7,CASSLGFGGSGEGTYEQYF,TGCGCCAGCAGCTTGGGGTTTGGCGGGAGTGGTGAAGGAACCTACGAGCAGTACTTC
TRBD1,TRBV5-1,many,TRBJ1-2,CASLPGTGNNYGYTF,TGCGCCAGCCTTCCCGGGACAGGGAATAACTATGGCTACACCTTC
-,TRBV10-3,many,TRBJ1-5,CAISDSGQPQHF,TGTGCCATCAGTGATTCGGGGCAGCCCCAGCATTTT
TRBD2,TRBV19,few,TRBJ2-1,CASAGLAGLNEQFF,TGTGCCAGCGCGGGACTAGCGGGACTCAATGAGCAGTTCTTC
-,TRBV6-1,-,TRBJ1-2,CASRGTPPDVRGYTF,TGTGCCAGCAGAGGGACACCCCCAGATGTACGTGGCTACACCTTC
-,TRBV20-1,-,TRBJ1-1,CSALYGTHTEAFF,TGCAGTGCTCTTTATGGGACGCACACTGAAGCTTTCTTT
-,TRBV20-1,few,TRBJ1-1,CSASEGVRTEAFF,TGCAGTGCTAGTGAAGGGGTGAGGACTGAAGCTTTCTTT
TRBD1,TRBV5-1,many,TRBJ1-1,CASSLRQGGTEAFF,TGCGCCAGCAGCTTGAGGCAGGGGGGCACTGAAGCTTTCTTT
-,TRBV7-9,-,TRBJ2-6,CASSFFGARPGANVLTF,TGTGCCAGCAGCTTTTTTGGGGCCAGGCCCGGGGCCAACGTCCTGACTTTC
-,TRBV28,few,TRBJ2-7,CASSRLVGEQYF,TGTGCCAGCAGCCGCCTCGTTGGCGAGCAGTACTTC
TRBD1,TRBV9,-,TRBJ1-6,CASSVETGGHSPLHF,TGTGCCAGCAGCGTAGAAACAGGGGGGCATTCACCCCTCCACTTT
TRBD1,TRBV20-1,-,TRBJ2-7,CSARDPRQGFSEQYF,TGCAGTGCTAGAGATCCCCGACAGGGGTTCAGCGAGCAGTACTTC
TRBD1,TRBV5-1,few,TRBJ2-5,CASSLLGTGDRQETQYF,TGCGCCAGCAGCTTGTTAGGGACAGGGGACCGCCAAGAGACCCAGTACTTC
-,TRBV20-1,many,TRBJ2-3,CSAEDPWGGGTDTQYF,TGCAGTGCTGAGGATCCCTGGGGCGGGGGCACAGATACGCAGTATTTT
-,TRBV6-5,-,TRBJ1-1,CASSYLGGAFF,TGTGCCAGCAGTTACTTAGGGGGAGCTTTCTTT
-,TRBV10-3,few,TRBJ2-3,CAITPSSREDTQYF,TGTGCCATCACCCCGTCCTCACGGGAAGATACGCAGTATTTT
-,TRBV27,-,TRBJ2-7,CASSTGLRIRQYF,TGTGCCAGCAGTACGGGACTTAGGATAAGGCAGTACTTC
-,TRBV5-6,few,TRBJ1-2,CASSLERPGDGYTF,TGTGCCAGCAGCTTGGAGCGGCCGGGAGATGGCTACACCTTC
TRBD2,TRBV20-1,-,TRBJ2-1,CSAGLAGANEQFF,TGCAGTGCTGGCCTAGCGGGAGCCAATGAGCAGTTCTTC
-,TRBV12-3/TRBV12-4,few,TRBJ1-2,CASSLGPAGTLGGYTF,TGTGCCAGCAGTTTGGGCCCCGCAGGGACCTTGGGAGGCTACACCTTC
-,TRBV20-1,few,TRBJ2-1,CSAGRGFEQFF,TGCAGTGCTGGCCGGGGCTTTGAGCAGTTCTTC
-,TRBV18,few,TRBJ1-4,CASSPPDSNEKLFF,TGTGCCAGCTCACCACCGGACAGTAATGAAAAACTGTTTTTT